These T cell receptor beta chains were read from a single sample in a study of identical twins. One entry per CDR3 protein results from TCRdb running MiXCR on the 5' RACE reads. The sample includes approximately 630,000 distinct CDR3 sequences, roughly 6.6% seen only once; the top ten take over 1.5%. Separately, the same data were catalogued under a study of yellow fever vaccine responses in identical twins.

Sample: PBMCs. All receptors derive from a woman between 18 and 30 years old in good health. CDR3s include the opening cysteine and the closing phenylalanine or tryptophan. A D gene is named only where the DNA matches it firmly. A clone size is listed for some rows: how often the clone was seen (once, few, many), or a class if it is expanded.

.	TRBV7-9	.	TRBJ1-2	TGTGCCAGCAGCACATTGGACGGCCTCTATGGCTACACCTTC	CASSTLDGLYGYTF
TRBD2	TRBV5-1	many	TRBJ2-7	TGTGCCAGCAGTTTAGCGGGACTAGCGGGAGGCTACGAGCAGTACTTC	CASSLAGLAGGYEQYF
.	TRBV5-1	many	TRBJ1-1	TGCGCCAGCAGCTTGGTACACCCTCCAACTGAAGCTTTCTTT	CASSLVHPPTEAFF
TRBD2	TRBV2	few	TRBJ2-7	TGTGCCAGCGGGGGCGGACTAGCGGGAGTATACGAGCAGTACTTC	CASGGGLAGVYEQYF
TRBD1	TRBV3-1	.	TRBJ2-1	TGTGCCAGCAGCCAACAACCGGGACAGGGGCATGAGCAGTTCTTC	CASSQQPGQGHEQFF
.	TRBV6-2/TRBV6-3	.	TRBJ2-7	TGTGCCAGCAGTTACTTGGCCTACTCCTACGAGCAGTACTTC	CASSYLAYSYEQYF
.	TRBV7-6	once	TRBJ2-3	TGTGCCAGCACCTACGGGACACCAACTAGCACAGATACGCAGTATTTT	CASTYGTPTSTDTQYF
TRBD2	TRBV7-6	.	TRBJ2-1	TGTGCCAGCAGCTCATCCCGGGGGGGCCTTTACAATGAGCAGTTCTTC	CASSSSRGGLYNEQFF
.	TRBV28	few	TRBJ1-6	TGTGCCAGCAGTTTAGGTTTCCGGGGCGATAATTCACCCCTCCACTTT	CASSLGFRGDNSPLHF
.	TRBV14	few	TRBJ2-7	TGTGCCAGCAGCCAAGTGTACTACGAGCAGTACTTC	CASSQVYYEQYF
TRBD1	TRBV5-1	few	TRBJ1-6	TGCGCCAGCAGCCAAGACAGGGTTGGGGTTTCACCCCTCCACTTT	CASSQDRVGVSPLHF
.	TRBV6-5	few	TRBJ2-7	TGTGCCAGCAGTTACGCGGGGTCCCCACTCGAGCAGTACTTC	CASSYAGSPLEQYF
.	TRBV7-8	.	TRBJ2-7	TGTGCCAGCAGCTTAGTCGAGATTTACGAGCAGTACTTC	CASSLVEIYEQYF
.	TRBV7-3	few	TRBJ2-1	TGTGCCAGCAGCTTAACGGACGGTGGGGGCTCTGGAAATGAGCAGTTCTTC	CASSLTDGGGSGNEQFF
.	TRBV19	few	TRBJ2-7	TGTGCCAGTAGCCTACAGGCGCGAAGCTCCTACGAGCAGTACTTC	CASSLQARSSYEQYF
.	TRBV7-9	few	TRBJ1-5	TGTGCCAGCAGCCCGGACGTGAATCAGCCCCAGCATTTT	CASSPDVNQPQHF
TRBD2	TRBV12-3/TRBV12-4	few	TRBJ2-1	TGTGCCAGCAGTCTGAGCGGGGGGCGCTACAATGAGCAGTTCTTC	CASSLSGGRYNEQFF
.	TRBV3-1	many	TRBJ2-1	TGTGCCAGCAGCCAAGATGATGGAAATGAGCAGTTCTTC	CASSQDDGNEQFF
.	TRBV24-1	.	TRBJ1-6	TGTGCCACCAGTGATTCGAGGCTGCCTTCACCCCTCCACTTT	CATSDSRLPSPLHF
TRBD2	TRBV12-3/TRBV12-4	many	TRBJ2-2	TGTGCCAGCAGACGGACTAGCCGCACCGGGGAGCTGTTTTTT	CASRRTSRTGELFF
TRBD1	TRBV29-1	many	TRBJ2-5	TGCAGCGCTATACAGGGGTTGGGGGAGACCCAGTACTTC	CSAIQGLGETQYF
.	TRBV20-1	few	TRBJ1-2	TGCAGTGCTAGAGCTTCGGCGACAGCTAACTATGGCTACACCTTC	CSARASATANYGYTF
.	TRBV10-3	many	TRBJ1-1	TGTGCCATCAACCGACAGGTTTCCGGAACTGAAGCTTTCTTT	CAINRQVSGTEAFF
.	TRBV29-1	many	TRBJ2-2	TGCAGCGTTGAGTGGGCGCGAGGCACCGGGGAGCTGTTTTTT	CSVEWARGTGELFF
TRBD2	TRBV11-2	many	TRBJ2-3	TGTGCCAGCAGCTTTAGCGGGGGGATAGATACGCAGTATTTT	CASSFSGGIDTQYF
TRBD2	TRBV28	many	TRBJ2-1	TGTGCCAGCAGAACGGGAGCGGGGGGTGTGAATGAGCAGTTCTTC	CASRTGAGGVNEQFF
.	TRBV24-1	many	TRBJ2-1	TGTGCCACCAGTGATCGGGCGTCCTACAATGAGCAGTTCTTC	CATSDRASYNEQFF
.	TRBV14	many	TRBJ1-1	TGTGCCAGCAGCCAAGACGCAGGGACAAAAGTGAACACTGAAGCTTTCTTT	CASSQDAGTKVNTEAFF
TRBD2	TRBV5-8	.	TRBJ2-7	TGTGCCAGCAGCCGGACTAGCGGGGGAGGCTCCTACGAGCAGTACTTC	CASSRTSGGGSYEQYF
.	TRBV20-1	.	TRBJ2-6	TGCAGTGCTAGAGATCCCGGTGGAGGTAGCCACTCTGGGGCCAACGTCCTGACTTTC	CSARDPGGGSHSGANVLTF
TRBD2	TRBV14	few	TRBJ2-7	TGTGCCAGCAGCCAATCTACCCGACTAGCGTTTTCCTACGAGCAGTACTTC	CASSQSTRLAFSYEQYF
TRBD2	TRBV20-1	.	TRBJ2-1	TGCAGTGCTAGTTACCCGGCTAGCGGGATCTCCTACAATGAGCAGTTCTTC	CSASYPASGISYNEQFF
TRBD2	TRBV11-2	few	TRBJ2-5	TGTGCCAGTACCTTAGCGGGAGGGCTCCAAGAGACCCAGTACTTC	CASTLAGGLQETQYF
TRBD2	TRBV12-3/TRBV12-4	.	TRBJ2-3	TGTGCCAGCAGTCCTCCGGGACTAGGAATAACAGATACGCAGTATTTT	CASSPPGLGITDTQYF
.	TRBV15	.	TRBJ1-1	TGTGCCACCAGCAGAGAAGGCCAGAACACTGAAGCTTTCTTT	CATSREGQNTEAFF
.	TRBV4-2	many	TRBJ2-2	TGTGCCAGCAGCCAAGAACTCCTACTCGTAACCGGGGAGCTGTTTTTT	CASSQELLLVTGELFF
.	TRBV13	many	TRBJ2-3	TGTGCCAGCAGCGGAATAGGGACTTCGGGCCCCACAGATACGCAGTATTTT	CASSGIGTSGPTDTQYF
TRBD2	TRBV28	.	TRBJ2-3	TGTGCCAGCAGTTTGGGGACTAGCCTCGCAGATACGCAGTATTTT	CASSLGTSLADTQYF
TRBD2	TRBV12-3/TRBV12-4	few	TRBJ2-3	TGTGCCAGCAGTTTGTCTAGCGGGAGGTCCGGTACAGATACGCAGTATTTT	CASSLSSGRSGTDTQYF
.	TRBV29-1	few	TRBJ2-1	TGCAGCGTTCCCACCCCCCCGGGCGCCTACAATGAGCAGTTCTTC	CSVPTPPGAYNEQFF
TRBD2	TRBV7-3	.	TRBJ2-2	TGTGCCAGCAGCAAAATCGGACTAGCGGGACACGGGGAGCTGTTTTTT	CASSKIGLAGHGELFF
TRBD2	TRBV29-1	many	TRBJ2-1	TGCAGCGTTGAGACTAGCGGGGGTTACAATGAGCAGTTCTTC	CSVETSGGYNEQFF
TRBD2	TRBV4-1	many	TRBJ2-1	TGCGCCAGCAGCCAAGTTGGCGCGGGAGAAAATGAGCAGTTCTTC	CASSQVGAGENEQFF
.	TRBV20-1	.	TRBJ1-1	TGCAGTGCTAGACCCAAAAGAGGCGACAGGTTCCTGAACACTGAAGCTTTCTTT	CSARPKRGDRFLNTEAFF
.	TRBV11-2	.	TRBJ2-3	TGTGCCAGCAGCTTCAGGGGAGGGCCGGTAGATACGCAGTATTTT	CASSFRGGPVDTQYF
TRBD1	TRBV9	many	TRBJ2-2	TGTGCCAGCAGCGTAGCAGCAGGGGGCTCGATCACCGGGGAGCTGTTTTTT	CASSVAAGGSITGELFF
TRBD1	TRBV27	many	TRBJ2-7	TGTGCCAGCAGTCCTACAGGGGTTGGTTACGAGCAGTACTTC	CASSPTGVGYEQYF
TRBD1	TRBV14	.	TRBJ2-6	TGTGCCAGCAGCCCCCGGGACAGGGGTTTAGGGGCCAACGTCCTGACTTTC	CASSPRDRGLGANVLTF
.	TRBV7-2	many	TRBJ2-3	TGTGCCAGCAGCTTCGGGGCTAGCAGTGTCACAGATACGCAGTATTTT	CASSFGASSVTDTQYF
TRBD1	TRBV18	.	TRBJ2-2	TGTGCCAGCTCACCGGGGACAGGGAGTAACACCGGGGAGCTGTTTTTT	CASSPGTGSNTGELFF
TRBD1	TRBV20-1	.	TRBJ2-3	TGCAGTGCCACTCCCCCGCTCAGGGGGGATACGCAGTATTTT	CSATPPLRGDTQYF
.	TRBV3-1	few	TRBJ2-1	TGTGCCAGCAGCCATGGTGCGGCCTACAATGAGCAGTTCTTC	CASSHGAAYNEQFF
TRBD2	TRBV12-3/TRBV12-4	few	TRBJ2-2	TGTGCCTTCTGTTCTCCAGTGGGAGGCGGGAGTGACACCGGGGAGCTGTTTTTT	CAFCSPVGGGSDTGELFF